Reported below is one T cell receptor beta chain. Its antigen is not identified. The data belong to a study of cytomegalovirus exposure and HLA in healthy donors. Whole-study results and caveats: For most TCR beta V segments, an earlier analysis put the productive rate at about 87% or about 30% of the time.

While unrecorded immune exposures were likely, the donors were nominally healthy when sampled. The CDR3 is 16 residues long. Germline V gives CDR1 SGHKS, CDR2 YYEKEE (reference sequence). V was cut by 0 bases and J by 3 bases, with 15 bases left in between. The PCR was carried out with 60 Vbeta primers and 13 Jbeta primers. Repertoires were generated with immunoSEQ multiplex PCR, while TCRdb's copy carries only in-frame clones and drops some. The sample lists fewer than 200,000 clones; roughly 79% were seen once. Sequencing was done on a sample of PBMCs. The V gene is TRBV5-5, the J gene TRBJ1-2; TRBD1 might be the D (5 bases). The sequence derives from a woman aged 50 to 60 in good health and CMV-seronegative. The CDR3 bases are TGTGCCAGCAGCTTGGCAGCGGGGGGATCTGACTATGGCTACACCTTC. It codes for CASSLAAGGSDYGYTF.